The rows below give T cell receptor beta chains drawn from one sample of a study of response to subunit inactivated influenza vaccine. TCRdb called the RT-PCR reads again in MiXCR, with one record for every CDR3 protein. The sample holds 600,000 to 850,000 distinct CDR3 sequences, around 13% seen once. Specimen: PBMCs from blood, collected around two weeks before vaccination. The receptors come from a man between 45 and 60 years old who received an inactivated influenza vaccine. CDR3s include the opening cysteine and the closing phenylalanine or tryptophan. The D gene is left open where the match is weak. Clone size is stated in some rows and not others, as once, few, many or a class when expanded.

j_call v_call d_call clone_size cdr3_nt cdr3_aa
TRBJ2-2 TRBV5-1 - - TGCGCCAGCAGCTTGGGGGTCGTCGACACCGGGGAGCTGTTTTTT CASSLGVVDTGELFF
TRBJ2-7 TRBV7-9 - - TGTGCCAGCGAATCGAGCTACGAGCAGTACTTC CASESSYEQYF
TRBJ2-3 TRBV28 TRBD2 few TGTGCCAGCAGTTTAGTAGCGGGGGGCCTTAATACGCAGTATTTT CASSLVAGGLNTQYF
TRBJ2-1 TRBV4-2 - few TGTGCCAGCAGCCAAGACCAGGGACCTAGCTACAATGAGCAGTTCTTC CASSQDQGPSYNEQFF
TRBJ1-6 TRBV7-2 - - TGTGCCAGCAGGCCGGGACCGAATAATTCACCCCTCCACTTT CASRPGPNNSPLHF
TRBJ2-7 TRBV20-1 TRBD2 few TGCAGTGCTAGGTCCTGGACTAGCTACGAGCAGTACTTC CSARSWTSYEQYF
TRBJ1-4 TRBV5-6 - - TGTGCCAGCAGAGACCGGACAGCGGAGGGTGAAAAACTGTTTTTT CASRDRTAEGEKLFF
TRBJ1-4 TRBV20-1 - - TGCAGTGCTGACACCGGTTTAAATGAAAAACTGTTTTTT CSADTGLNEKLFF
TRBJ1-4 TRBV6-5 - - TGTGCCAGCAGTTATGGGAACACCCCCGGAAAACTGTTTTTT CASSYGNTPGKLFF
TRBJ1-1 TRBV29-1 TRBD1 - TGCAGCGTGGACAGGGGTTCCGAAGCTTTCTTT CSVDRGSEAFF
TRBJ1-1 TRBV5-1 - many TGCGCCAGCAGCTTGGAGAGCAGGGGCGACACTGAAGCTTTCTTT CASSLESRGDTEAFF
TRBJ1-2 TRBV12-3/TRBV12-4 - - TGTGCCAGCAGTGGCCTCGGGGGTGCGGGTGGCTACACCTTC CASSGLGGAGGYTF
TRBJ2-1 TRBV7-9 - - TGTGCCAGCGGAGAGGGGGGTGAGCAGTTCTTC CASGEGGEQFF